These 11 T cell receptor beta chains originate from one sample sequenced in a study of blood T cell repertoires in COVID-19. Measured with immunoSEQ multiplex PCR; TCRdb has only the in-frame clones, and not every one. The sample gives under 200,000 clones, more than 85% of which show up once; 0.99% is in the top ten. Sequencing was performed on peripheral blood. These receptors all stem from a man between 18 and 35 years old with acute or convalescent COVID-19.

The rearrangement joins TRBV29-1 to TRBJ2-2; 7 nucleotides line up with TRBD1. J lost 2 bases, V lost 6 bases, and 6 bases had no gene match. Germline CDR1 SQVTM, CDR2 ANQGSEA. The CDR3 consists of 14 residues. The DNA for the CDR3 is TGCAGCGTCCCAACAGGGGTTAACACCGGGGAGCTGTTTTTT. It specifies CSVPTGVNTGELFF.

This chain links TRBV15 with TRBJ1-3; D is undetermined. The CDR3 has 17 amino acids. Per germline, CDR1 LNHNV and CDR2 YYDKDF (reference sequence). Trimming stripped 0 bases from V and 1 base from J, with 13 bases between. CDR3 loop: CATSRERVVTSGNTIYF. Here the CDR3 DNA reads TGTGCCACCAGCAGAGAGCGGGTGGTGACTTCTGGAAACACCATATATTTT.

The chain joins TRBV5-1 to TRBJ1-6, with D hard to call. V was clipped by 5 bases and J by 7 bases, with 16 bases between them. CDR1 and CDR2 from the germline V gene are SGHRS and YFSETQ. The CDR3 spans 15 residues. CDR3 DNA: TGCGCCAGCAGTTCACGTGGTGGCGGCAATTCACCCCTCCACTTT. It translates to CASSSRGGGNSPLHF.

V usage is TRBV6-5 and J usage is TRBJ1-2, with TRBD1 as a possible D gene (5 bases). Trimming took off 6 bases at V and 0 bases at J, with 14 bases between the two ends. The V gene's germline CDR1 is MNHEY and CDR2 SVGAGI. The CDR3 runs to 15 residues. CDR3 loop: CASRPDRPTNYGYTF. CDR3 sequence (DNA): TGTGCCAGCAGACCCGACAGACCGACTAACTATGGCTACACCTTC.

This chain uses TRBV6-6 with TRBJ2-2; 8 positions match TRBD2. CDR1 and CDR2 (germline): MNHNY, SVGAGI (reference sequence). CDR3 length: 15 amino acids. Trimming cost V 8 bases and J 3 bases; bases outside gene matches: 8. The CDR3 loop reads CASSPAGGYTGELFF. The CDR3 bases are TGTGCCAGCTCCCCGGCGGGGGGCTACACCGGGGAGCTGTTTTTT.

The table lists this clone with a count of one. The chain joins TRBV7-9 to TRBJ1-1; tentatively, D is TRBD1 (6 bases). CDR1 SEHNR and CDR2 FQNEAQ come from the germline V gene (reference sequence). V dropped 5 bases and J dropped 0 bases, with 16 bases sitting between them. The CDR3 has 16 residues. This chain's CDR3 is CASSLPPGHLNTEAFF. In DNA, the CDR3 is TGTGCCAGCAGCCTCCCACCGGGACATCTGAACACTGAAGCTTTCTTT. Variable domain in full (rest from reference TRBV7-9 and TRBJ1-1): DTGVSQNPRHKITKRGQNVTFRCDPISEHNRLYWYRQTLGQGPEFLTYFQNEAQLEKSRLLSDRFSAERPKGSFSTLEIQRTEQGDSAMYLCASSLPPGHLNTEAFFGQGTRLTVV.

The V and J genes are TRBV28 and TRBJ2-3, with 10 bases identical to TRBD1. With V trimmed by 6 bases and J by 5 bases, 11 bases remained unmatched. CDR3 length equals 16 residues. CDR1 is MDHEN and CDR2 is SYDVKM in the germline V gene. CDR3 DNA sequence: TGTGCCAGCAGGGCCCGGGACAGGGGACGGAGAGATACGCAGTATTTT. Translation gives CASRARDRGRRDTQYF.

There are a few counts of this clone. The V call is TRBV15, the J call TRBJ1-6, with D hard to call. Germline assignment: CDR1 LNHNV and CDR2 YYDKDF (reference sequence). The CDR3 totals 14 residues. V was clipped by 6 bases and J by 3 bases, with 9 bases between them. The CDR3 is CATSKSFYNSPLHF. The DNA of the CDR3 is TGTGCCACCAGTAAAAGCTTCTATAATTCACCCCTCCACTTT.

The chain uses TRBV2 and TRBJ2-7; TRBD1 is a possible D gene (5 bases). The CDR3 has 14 residues. Trimming took off 6 bases at V and 0 bases at J, with 12 bases between the two ends. Germline V CDR1 and CDR2: SNHLY, FYNNEI. CDR3 amino acids: CASRARQSSYEQYV. The CDR3 DNA reads TGTGCCAGCAGAGCCAGACAGAGCTCCTACGAGCAGTACGTC.

The rearrangement links TRBV24-1 to TRBJ1-2; 7 nucleotides align to TRBD1. CDR1 is KGHDR and CDR2 is SFDVKD in the germline V gene. The CDR3 covers 14 residues. V lost 4 bases, J lost 4 bases, and 5 bases stayed unmatched. The CDR3 DNA reads as TGTGCCACCAGTGACCGGACAGGAGGCTATGGCTACACCTTC. As protein: CATSDRTGGYGYTF.

This clone was seen once. The V gene is TRBV10-3, the J gene TRBJ2-2; 10 nucleotides match TRBD1. The CDR3 runs 15 residues. CDR1 and CDR2 from the germline V gene are ENHRY and SYGVKD. The J segment lost 6 bases and the V segment lost 11 bases, leaving 12 bases of the junction unmatched. The chain's CDR3 is CALSPGTGVSGELFF. CDR3 coding DNA: TGTGCCCTGTCTCCCGGGACAGGGGTTTCCGGGGAGCTGTTTTTT.